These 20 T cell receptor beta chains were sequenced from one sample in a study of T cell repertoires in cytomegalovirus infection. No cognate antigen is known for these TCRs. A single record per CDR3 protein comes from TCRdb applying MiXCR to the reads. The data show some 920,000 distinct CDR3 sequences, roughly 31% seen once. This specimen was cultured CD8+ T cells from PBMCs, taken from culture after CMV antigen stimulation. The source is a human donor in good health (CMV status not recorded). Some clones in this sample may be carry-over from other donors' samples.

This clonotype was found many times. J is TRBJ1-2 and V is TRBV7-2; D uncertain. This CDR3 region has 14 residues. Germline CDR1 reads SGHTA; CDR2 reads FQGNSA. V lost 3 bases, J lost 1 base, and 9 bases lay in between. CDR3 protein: CASSFRRGNYGYTF. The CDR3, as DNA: TGTGCCAGCAGCTTCAGGCGCGGTAACTATGGCTACACCTTC.

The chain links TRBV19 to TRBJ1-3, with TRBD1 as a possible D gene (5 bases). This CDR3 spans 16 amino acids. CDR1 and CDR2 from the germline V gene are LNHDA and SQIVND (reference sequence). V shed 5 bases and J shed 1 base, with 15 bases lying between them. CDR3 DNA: TGTGCCAGTAGTCTCGACGGTCCAGGGTCTGGAAACACCATATATTTT. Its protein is CASSLDGPGSGNTIYF. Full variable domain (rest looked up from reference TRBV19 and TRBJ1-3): DGGITQSPKYLFRKEGQNVTLSCEQNLNHDAMYWYRQDPGQGLRLIYYSQIVNDFQKGDIAEGYSVSREKKESFPLTVTSAQKNPTAFYLCASSLDGPGSGNTIYFGEGSWLTVV.

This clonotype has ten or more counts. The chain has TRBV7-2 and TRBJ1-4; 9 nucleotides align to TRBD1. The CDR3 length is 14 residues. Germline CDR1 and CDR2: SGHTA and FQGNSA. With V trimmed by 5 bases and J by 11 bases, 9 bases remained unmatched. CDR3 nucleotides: TGTGCCAGCAGCCTTATTACCGGGACAGGGAAACTGTTTTTT. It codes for CASSLITGTGKLFF.

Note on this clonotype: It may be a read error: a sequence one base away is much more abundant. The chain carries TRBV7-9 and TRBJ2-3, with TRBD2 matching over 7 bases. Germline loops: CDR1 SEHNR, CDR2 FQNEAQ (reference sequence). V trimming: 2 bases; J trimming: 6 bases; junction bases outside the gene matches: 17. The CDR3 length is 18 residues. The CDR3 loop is CASSLRAYSGTTRDTQYF. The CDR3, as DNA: TGTGCCAGCAGCTTAAGGGCCTACTCTGGGACTACCCGGGATACGCAGTATTTT.

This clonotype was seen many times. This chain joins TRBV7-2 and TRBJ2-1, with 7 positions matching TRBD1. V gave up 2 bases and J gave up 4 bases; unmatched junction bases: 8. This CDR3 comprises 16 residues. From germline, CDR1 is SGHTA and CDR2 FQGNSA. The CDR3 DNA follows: TGTGCCAGCAGCTTACCGGGACAGCTCTATTACAATGAGCAGTTCTTC. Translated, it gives CASSLPGQLYYNEQFF.

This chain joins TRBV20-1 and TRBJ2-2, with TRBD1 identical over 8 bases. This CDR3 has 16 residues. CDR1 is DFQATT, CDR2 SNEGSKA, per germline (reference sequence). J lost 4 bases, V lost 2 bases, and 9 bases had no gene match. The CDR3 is CSARLSDRGLTGELFF. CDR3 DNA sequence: TGCAGTGCTAGACTCTCAGACAGGGGACTCACCGGGGAGCTGTTTTTT.

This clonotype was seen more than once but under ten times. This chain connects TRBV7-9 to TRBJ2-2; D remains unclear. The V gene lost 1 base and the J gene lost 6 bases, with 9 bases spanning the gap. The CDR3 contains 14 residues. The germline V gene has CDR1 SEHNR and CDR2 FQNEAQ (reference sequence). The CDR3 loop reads CASSLVLRPGELFF. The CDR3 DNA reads TGTGCCAGCAGCTTAGTATTGCGACCCGGGGAGCTGTTTTTT.

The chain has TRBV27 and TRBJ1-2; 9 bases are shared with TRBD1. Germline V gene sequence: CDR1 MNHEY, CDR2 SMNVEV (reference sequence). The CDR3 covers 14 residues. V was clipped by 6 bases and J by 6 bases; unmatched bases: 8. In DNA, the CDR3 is TGTGCCAGCAGAGTTACAGGGGGCTCCGATGGCTACACCTTC. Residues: CASRVTGGSDGYTF.

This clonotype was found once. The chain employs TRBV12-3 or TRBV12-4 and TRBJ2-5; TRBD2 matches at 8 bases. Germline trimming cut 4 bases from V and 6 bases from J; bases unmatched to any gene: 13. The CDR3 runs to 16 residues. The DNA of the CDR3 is TGTGCCAGCAGTTCCACGGGGGGGCAAAGGAGGAAGACCCAGTACTTC. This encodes CASSSTGGQRRKTQYF.

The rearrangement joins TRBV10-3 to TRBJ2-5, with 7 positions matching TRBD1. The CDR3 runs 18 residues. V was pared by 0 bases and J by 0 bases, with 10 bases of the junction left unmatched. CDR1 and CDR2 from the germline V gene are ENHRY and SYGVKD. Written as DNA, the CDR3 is TGTGCCATCAGTGAGTCGACTTTTCGACAGGGAGACCAAGAGACCCAGTACTTC. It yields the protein CAISESTFRQGDQETQYF.

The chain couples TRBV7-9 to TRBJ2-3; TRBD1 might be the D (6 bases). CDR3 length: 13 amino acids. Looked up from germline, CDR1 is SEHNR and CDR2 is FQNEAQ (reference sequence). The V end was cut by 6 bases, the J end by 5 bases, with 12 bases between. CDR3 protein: CASRRDKKDTQYF. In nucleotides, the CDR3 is TGTGCCAGCAGACGGGACAAGAAAGATACGCAGTATTTT.

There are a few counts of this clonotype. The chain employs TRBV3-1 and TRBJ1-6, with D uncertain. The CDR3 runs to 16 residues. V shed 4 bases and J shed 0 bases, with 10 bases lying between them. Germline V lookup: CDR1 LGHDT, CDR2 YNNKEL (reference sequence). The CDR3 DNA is TGTGCCAGCAGCCTTCGGATGGCCTCCTATAATTCACCCCTCCACTTT. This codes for CASSLRMASYNSPLHF. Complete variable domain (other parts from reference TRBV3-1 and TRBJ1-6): DTAVSQTPKYLVTQMGNDKSIKCEQNLGHDTMYWYKQDSKKFLKIMFSYNNKELIINETVPNRFSPKSPDKAHLNLHINSLELGDSAVYFCASSLRMASYNSPLHFGNGTRLTVT.

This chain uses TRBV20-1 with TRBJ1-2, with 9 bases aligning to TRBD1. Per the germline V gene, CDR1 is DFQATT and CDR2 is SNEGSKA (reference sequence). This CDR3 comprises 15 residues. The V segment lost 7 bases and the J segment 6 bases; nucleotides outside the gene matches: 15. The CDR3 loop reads CSVGGGQGLLDGYTF. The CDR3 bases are TGCAGTGTAGGAGGGGGACAGGGACTTTTGGATGGCTACACCTTC.

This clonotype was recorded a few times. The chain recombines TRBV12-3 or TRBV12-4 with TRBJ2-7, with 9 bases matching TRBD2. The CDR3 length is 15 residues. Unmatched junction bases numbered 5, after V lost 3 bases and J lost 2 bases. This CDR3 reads CASSFASGATYEQYF. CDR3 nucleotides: TGTGCCAGCAGTTTCGCTAGCGGGGCTACCTACGAGCAGTACTTC.

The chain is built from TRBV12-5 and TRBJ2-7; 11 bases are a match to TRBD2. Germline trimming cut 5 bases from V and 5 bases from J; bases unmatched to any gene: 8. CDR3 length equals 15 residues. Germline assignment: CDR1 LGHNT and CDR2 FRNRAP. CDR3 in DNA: TGTGCTAGTGGTCCGACTAGCGGGATACCTGACGAGCAGTACTTC. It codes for CASGPTSGIPDEQYF.

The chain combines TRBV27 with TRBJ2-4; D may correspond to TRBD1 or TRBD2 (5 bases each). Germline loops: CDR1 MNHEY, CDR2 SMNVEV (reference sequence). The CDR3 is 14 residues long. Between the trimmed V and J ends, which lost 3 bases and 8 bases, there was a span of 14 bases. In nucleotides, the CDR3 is TGTGCCAGCAGTTTTGGGGGTAGTTTTGACATTCAGTACTTC. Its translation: CASSFGGSFDIQYF.

The DNA for the CDR3 is TGTGCCAGCAGTTTTGGACCGGACACTGAAGCTTTCTTT. Its protein product is CASSFGPDTEAFF. The V gene is TRBV12-3 or TRBV12-4, the J gene TRBJ1-1; unclear D gene. CDR3 size: 13 residues. V was trimmed by 3 bases and J by 3 bases, leaving 8 bases between them.

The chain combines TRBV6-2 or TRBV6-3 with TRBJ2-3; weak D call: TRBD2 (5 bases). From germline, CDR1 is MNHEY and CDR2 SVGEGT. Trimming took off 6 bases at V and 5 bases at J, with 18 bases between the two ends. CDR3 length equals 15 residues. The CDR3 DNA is TGTGCCAGCAGACGATCGGAGAGGGCCAGAGATACGCAGTATTTT. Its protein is CASRRSERARDTQYF.

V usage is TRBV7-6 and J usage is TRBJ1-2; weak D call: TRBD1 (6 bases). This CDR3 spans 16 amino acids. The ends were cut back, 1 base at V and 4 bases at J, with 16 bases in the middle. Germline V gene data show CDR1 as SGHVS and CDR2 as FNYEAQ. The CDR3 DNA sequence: TGTGCCAGCAGCTTAGAACCAGGGGCGCTCGGCTATGGCTACACCTTC. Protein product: CASSLEPGALGYGYTF.

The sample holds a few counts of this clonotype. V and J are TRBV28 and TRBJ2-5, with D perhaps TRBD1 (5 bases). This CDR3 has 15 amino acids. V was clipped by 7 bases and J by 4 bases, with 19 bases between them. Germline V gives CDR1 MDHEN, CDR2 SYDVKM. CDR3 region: CASTQGLGLGETQYF. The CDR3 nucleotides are TGTGCCAGCACCCAGGGATTGGGTCTGGGAGAGACCCAGTACTTC.